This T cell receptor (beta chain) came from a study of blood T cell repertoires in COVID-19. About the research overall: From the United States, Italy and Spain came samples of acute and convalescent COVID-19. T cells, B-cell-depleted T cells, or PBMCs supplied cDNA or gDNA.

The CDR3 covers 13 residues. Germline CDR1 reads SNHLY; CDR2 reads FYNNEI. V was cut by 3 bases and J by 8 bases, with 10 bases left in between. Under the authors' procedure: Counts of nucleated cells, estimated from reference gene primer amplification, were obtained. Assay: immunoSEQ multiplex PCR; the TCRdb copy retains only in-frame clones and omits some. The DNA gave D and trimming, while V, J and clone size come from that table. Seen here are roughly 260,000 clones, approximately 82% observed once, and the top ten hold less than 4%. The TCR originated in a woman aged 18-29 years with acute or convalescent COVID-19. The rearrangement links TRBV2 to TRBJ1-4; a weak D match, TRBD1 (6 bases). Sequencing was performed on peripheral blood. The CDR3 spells CASSELGAEKLFF. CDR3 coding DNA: TGTGCCAGCAGTGAGTTGGGGGCGGAAAAACTGTTTTTT. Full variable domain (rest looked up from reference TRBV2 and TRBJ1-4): EPEVTQTPSHQVTQMGQEVILRCVPISNHLYFYWYRQILGQKVEFLVSFYNNEISEKSEIFDDQFSVERPDGSNFTLKIRSTKLEDSAMYFCASSELGAEKLFFGSGTQLSVL.